This T cell receptor (beta chain) is drawn from a study of blood T cell repertoires in COVID-19. Study overall: Specimens from acute and convalescent COVID-19 originated in the United States, Italy and Spain. Sample material is recorded as cDNA or gDNA derived from T cells, B-cell-depleted T cells, or PBMCs.

Per the germline V gene, CDR1 is SGHTA and CDR2 is FQGTGA. The CDR3 sequence is 16 residues long. The V segment lost 5 bases and the J segment 6 bases; nucleotides outside the gene matches: 10. Original processing notes: Estimation of nucleated cell counts relied on the amplification of reference gene primers. Data came from immunoSEQ multiplex PCR; TCRdb stores just in-frame clones and leaves some out. The V and J calls and clone size come from that table; D and trimming were worked out from the DNA. The data show around 200,000 clones, approximately 84% seen once. The chain joins TRBV7-3 to TRBJ2-3; 11 bases are shared with TRBD2. This receptor was identified in a man aged 50-60 years with active or convalescent COVID-19. The sequenced sample consisted of peripheral blood. CDR3 coding DNA: TGTGCCAGCAGCACTTTCGTTCGGACTAGCGGGGATACGCAGTATTTT. This gives the protein CASSTFVRTSGDTQYF.